Included here is one T cell receptor (beta chain) sequence, with context. This sample was taken from a study of blood T cell repertoires in COVID-19. CDR1 and CDR2 from the germline V gene are MDHEN and SYDVKM. The CDR3 spans 16 residues. Trimming cost V 4 bases and J 6 bases, with 19 bases left between them. TCRdb keeps only in-frame clones here, not all; method: immunoSEQ multiplex PCR. The sample yields fewer than 55,000 clones, 81% seen once. This TCR came from a woman aged 80 or over with COVID-19, enrolled during active disease. V gene TRBV28 combines with J gene TRBJ1-5; D may be TRBD1 (5 bases). Material for sequencing was peripheral blood. Here the CDR3 DNA reads TGTGCCAGCAGTTCCCCGTCGTGGGGAAGGGGTCAGCCCCAGCATTTT. It codes for CASSSPSWGRGQPQHF.